These T cell receptor beta chains were read from a single sample in a study of shared clonotypes between healthy human individuals. Sequencing used immunoSEQ multiplex PCR; TCRdb keeps in-frame clones, though not all of them. This sample carries a few million clones, 85% to 95% of them seen once, and the ten largest clones take around 0.38%. The sequenced sample was naive CD4+ T cells from PBMCs. The receptors originated from a man between 18 and 35 years old in good health. Some clones in this sample may be carry-over from other donors' samples. Each CDR3 is given with its conserved first and last residue. The D gene is left open where the match is weak. Some rows have no size entry. The others give once, few or many, or a class for an expanded clone.

d_gene	j_gene	v_gene	abundance	CDR3nt	CDR3aa
.	TRBJ2-7	TRBV27	.	TGTGCTTCCCGGGCCGATGCCTACGAGCAGTACTTC	CASRADAYEQYF
TRBD1	TRBJ2-1	TRBV4-2	.	TGTGCCAGCAGCCAAGATATTTCCAGGGGGCTCTCCTCCTACAATGAGCAGTTCTTC	CASSQDISRGLSSYNEQFF
TRBD2	TRBJ2-7	TRBV5-1	.	TGCGCCAGCAGCCCCAACTCCCGGACTAGCGGGGGCTACGAGCAGTACTTC	CASSPNSRTSGGYEQYF
.	TRBJ1-1	TRBV20-1	.	TGCAGTGCTAGTGGGGGCACTGAAGCTTTCTTT	CSASGGTEAFF
TRBD1	TRBJ2-7	TRBV27	.	TGTGCCAGCAGTTTAAAGGGGACAGGGGACCCCTCCTACGAGCAGTACTTC	CASSLKGTGDPSYEQYF
TRBD1	TRBJ1-2	TRBV2	.	TGTGCCAGCAGTGACCGGACAGGGGAAGGAGGCTACACCTTC	CASSDRTGEGGYTF
TRBD1	TRBJ2-5	TRBV28	.	TGTGCCAGCAGGGCAGGGGGCGCGAAGACCCAGTACTTC	CASRAGGAKTQYF
TRBD1	TRBJ1-5	TRBV4-1	.	TGCGCCAGCAGCCAATCACCGGGACAGCCGTATCAGCCCCAGCATTTT	CASSQSPGQPYQPQHF
TRBD2	TRBJ2-1	TRBV11-2	.	TGTGCCAGCAGCCCCTTAGCGGGAGGGAGGAATGAGCAGTTCTTC	CASSPLAGGRNEQFF
.	TRBJ2-7	TRBV27	.	TGTGCCAGCAGTAGCTTACAGGGAGCCTCCTACGAGCAGTACTTC	CASSSLQGASYEQYF
.	TRBJ1-2	TRBV10-3	few	TGTGCCATCAGGGGTGTCGGGGAGAATGGCTACACCTTC	CAIRGVGENGYTF
.	TRBJ2-5	TRBV18	.	TGTGCCAGCTCACCAAAGTGGGGGGTAGAGACCCAGTACTTC	CASSPKWGVETQYF
.	TRBJ1-2	TRBV28	.	TGTGCCAGCAGTTTGGGGGGGTCGATTGGCTACACCTTC	CASSLGGSIGYTF
.	TRBJ1-2	TRBV5-4	.	TGTGCCAGCAGCGGACAGCCGAACTATGGCTACACCTTC	CASSGQPNYGYTF
TRBD1	TRBJ2-1	TRBV15	.	TGTGCCACCAGCAGCAGGGGGCGGCCCAATGAGCAGTTCTTC	CATSSRGRPNEQFF
TRBD1	TRBJ2-1	TRBV4-1	.	TGCGCCAGCAGCTCAGGACAGGGCGTTGAGCAGTTCTTC	CASSSGQGVEQFF
TRBD1	TRBJ2-7	TRBV5-8	.	TGTGCCAGCCTGGCGTTCCCAGGGGGCTCAAGACAGCAGTACTTC	CASLAFPGGSRQQYF
TRBD2	TRBJ2-7	TRBV5-6	.	TGTGCCAGCAGCTTGGGCGGGAGGGCCTACGAGCAGTACTTC	CASSLGGRAYEQYF
.	TRBJ2-7	TRBV7-8	.	TGTGCCAGCAGCTTAGGTGGGAGCACCTACGAGCAGTACTTC	CASSLGGSTYEQYF
.	TRBJ1-1	TRBV19	.	TGTGCCAGTAGGGAAACAGGGCGGAACACTGAAGCTTTCTTT	CASRETGRNTEAFF
TRBD1	TRBJ1-3	TRBV7-8	.	TGTGCCAGCAGCTTAGCCGTGGGACAGTACTCTGGAAACACCATATATTTT	CASSLAVGQYSGNTIYF
TRBD1	TRBJ1-6	TRBV30	once	TGTGCCTGGGAGTTACAGGGGGGTTCACCCCTCCACTTT	CAWELQGGSPLHF
TRBD1	TRBJ2-1	TRBV5-1	.	TGCGCCAGCAGCTTGGGGGACAGCTACAATGAGCAGTTCTTC	CASSLGDSYNEQFF
TRBD2	TRBJ2-1	TRBV6-1	.	TGTGCCAGCAGTGAAGGATTGGGGGAGGGCTACAATGAGCAGTTCTTC	CASSEGLGEGYNEQFF
.	TRBJ2-7	TRBV7-9	.	TGTGCCAGCAGCCCTCGGGGCGGGGGCTCGGAGCAGTACTTC	CASSPRGGGSEQYF
.	TRBJ2-3	TRBV19	.	TGTGCCAGTAGTACACCATCCACAGATACGCAGTATTTT	CASSTPSTDTQYF
.	TRBJ2-1	TRBV18	.	TGTGCCAGCTCACCGCGGCAGATTAACTACAATGAGCAGTTCTTC	CASSPRQINYNEQFF
.	TRBJ1-1	TRBV5-1	.	TGCGCCAGCAGCTCCAAGAGAGGCGGCGCTGAAGCTTTCTTT	CASSSKRGGAEAFF
.	TRBJ2-7	TRBV7-9	.	TGTGCCAGCCGCCTGGGGACTTCTTATGATTCCCCCCCCTACGAGCAGTACTTC	CASRLGTSYDSPPYEQYF
.	TRBJ1-2	TRBV5-1	.	TGCGCCAGCAGCTTGGAGGGACCAAATTTAGGTGGCTACACCTTC	CASSLEGPNLGGYTF
.	TRBJ2-5	TRBV25-1	.	TGTGCCAGCAGTGACCCTAACAGGGAAGAGACCCAGTACTTC	CASSDPNREETQYF
TRBD1	TRBJ2-1	TRBV2	.	TGTGCCAGCAGCGGACAGGGGGCGGTAAATGAGCAGTTCTTC	CASSGQGAVNEQFF